The clone carrying this TCR beta chain has ten or more counts. The antigen remains unidentified. Germline CDR1 reads DFQATT; CDR2 reads SNEGSKA (reference sequence). Trimming removed 6 bases at V and 0 bases at J, with 18 bases between. This CDR3 has 15 amino acids. This sample stems from a study of Graves' ophthalmopathy and Graves' hyperthyroidism. At the level of the study: Over 18 months of follow-up, stable hyperthyroidism required that no ophthalmopathy appear. Study outcomes and limitations: Ophthalmopathy progression was predicted by the model at about 70% sensitivity and about 72% specificity. Most expanded thyroid clonotypes above 0.001 frequency also appeared in blood.

Investigators amplified TCR beta CDR3 regions from RNA transcripts. The first round was an RT-PCR with HTBI primers, and the second round was a multiplex PCR. TCRdb passed the multiplex PCR reads through MiXCR, listing each CDR3 protein once. There are about 1.2 million distinct CDR3 sequences in the sample; 36% occur only once, and 11% lies in the top ten. Sequenced material: peripheral blood or thyroid tissue (not recorded which). The chain employs TRBV20-1 and TRBJ2-7, with D uncertain. This clonotype was sampled from an adult man with Graves' hyperthyroidism. The CDR3 DNA reads TGCAGTGCCGCTCGCGGTACGGACCCCTCCTACGAGCAGTACTTC. As protein: CSAARGTDPSYEQYF.